This TCR beta chain was observed in a study of blood T cells in healthy people across ages. Donors each provided about 9.5 milliliters of peripheral blood. This clonotype was found a few times. Antigen specificity is unknown. CDR1 is MNHNY, CDR2 SVGAGI, per germline (reference sequence). This CDR3 spans 16 amino acids. A second roughly 7 to 11 cycle PCR used barcoded and J-beta primers. A tag from a template-switch adaptor with 12 random nucleotides marked each cDNA molecule. In TCRdb, the 5' RACE reads were re-called with MiXCR into one record per CDR3 protein. The table has about 1,500,000 distinct CDR3 sequences, about 40% seen once; the top ten hold around 8%. Study conclusions and caveats: It was the long-lived donors that had more naive CD4+ cells and higher diversity than aged donors. Donor CMV infection status was unknown, possibly confounding age-related changes in expanded clonotypes.

V usage is TRBV6-6 and J usage is TRBJ2-5, with D perhaps being TRBD1 or TRBD2 (5 bases each). The end of the DNA fits TRBJ2-7 better, so the J call may be wrong. This sequence was found in a woman between 18 and 30 years old in good health. The sequenced sample was blood. Written as DNA, the CDR3 is TGTGCCAGCAGTTCGCACACCGGGACGGAGACTTACGAGCAGTACTTC. Protein product: CASSSHTGTETYEQYF.